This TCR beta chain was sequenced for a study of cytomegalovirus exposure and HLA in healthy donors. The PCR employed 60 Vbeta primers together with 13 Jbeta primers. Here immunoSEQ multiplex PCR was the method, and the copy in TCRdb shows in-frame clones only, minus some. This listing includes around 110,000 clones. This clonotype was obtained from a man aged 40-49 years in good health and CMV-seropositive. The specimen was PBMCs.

Here the CDR3 reads CATSRIQGFGGEQYF. In DNA form, the CDR3 reads TGTGCCACCAGCAGAATACAGGGGTTCGGCGGTGAGCAGTACTTC. This chain uses TRBV15 with TRBJ2-7; 7 bases agree with TRBD1. CDR3 length: 15 residues. Trimming at V came to 2 bases and at J to 7 bases, leaving 11 bases not matched to a gene. CDR1 and CDR2 (germline): LNHNV, YYDKDF (reference sequence).